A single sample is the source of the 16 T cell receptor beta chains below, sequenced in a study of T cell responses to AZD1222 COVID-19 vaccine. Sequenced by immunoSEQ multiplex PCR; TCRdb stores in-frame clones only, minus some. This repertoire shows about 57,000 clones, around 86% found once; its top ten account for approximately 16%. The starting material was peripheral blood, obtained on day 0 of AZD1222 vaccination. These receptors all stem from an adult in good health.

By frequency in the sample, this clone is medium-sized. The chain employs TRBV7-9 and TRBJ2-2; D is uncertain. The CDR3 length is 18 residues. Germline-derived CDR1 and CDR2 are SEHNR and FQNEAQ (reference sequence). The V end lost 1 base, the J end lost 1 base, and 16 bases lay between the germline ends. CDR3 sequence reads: CASSLGVADSLNTGELFF. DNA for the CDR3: TGTGCCAGCAGCTTAGGCGTGGCAGACTCACTGAACACCGGGGAGCTGTTTTTT.

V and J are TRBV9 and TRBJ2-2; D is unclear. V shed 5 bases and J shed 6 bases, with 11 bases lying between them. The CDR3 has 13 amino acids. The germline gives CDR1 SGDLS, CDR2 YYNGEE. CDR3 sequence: CASSVQAPGELFF. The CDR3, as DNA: TGTGCCAGCAGTGTGCAGGCCCCCGGGGAGCTGTTTTTT.

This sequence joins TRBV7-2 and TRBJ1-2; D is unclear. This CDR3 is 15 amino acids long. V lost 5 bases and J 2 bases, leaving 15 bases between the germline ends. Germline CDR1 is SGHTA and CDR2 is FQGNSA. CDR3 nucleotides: TGTGCCAGCAGCCCACAGACACTCTCGAACTATGGCTACACCTTC. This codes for CASSPQTLSNYGYTF.

CDR3 DNA: TGTGCCAGTAGTATAAGTAGCGGGAGAGTGCGGGAGCAGTACTTC. It specifies CASSISSGRVREQYF. This sequence joins TRBV19 and TRBJ2-7; 9 bases match TRBD2. The germline CDR1 and CDR2 sequences are LNHDA and SQIVND (reference sequence). The V and J ends lost 2 bases and 7 bases, in that order; junction bases with no gene match: 9. This CDR3 region has 15 residues.

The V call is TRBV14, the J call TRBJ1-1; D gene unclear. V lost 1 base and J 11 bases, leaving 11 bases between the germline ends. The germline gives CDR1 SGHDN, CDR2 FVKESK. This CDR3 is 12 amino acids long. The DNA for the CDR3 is TGTGCCAGCAGCCAAGCATTAAATGCGGCTTTCTTT. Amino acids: CASSQALNAAFF. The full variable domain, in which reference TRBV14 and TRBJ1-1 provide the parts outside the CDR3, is EAGVTQFPSHSVIEKGQTVTLRCDPISGHDNLYWYRRVMGKEIKFLLHFVKESKQDESGMPNNRFLAERTGGTYSTLKVQPAELEDSGVYFCASSQALNAAFFGQGTRLTVV.

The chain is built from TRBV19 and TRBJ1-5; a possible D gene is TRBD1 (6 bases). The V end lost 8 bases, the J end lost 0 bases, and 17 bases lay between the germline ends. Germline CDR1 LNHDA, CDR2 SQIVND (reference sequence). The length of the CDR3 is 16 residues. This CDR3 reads CASDAGAGYSNQPQHF. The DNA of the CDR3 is TGTGCCAGTGATGCAGGGGCCGGTTATAGCAATCAGCCCCAGCATTTT.

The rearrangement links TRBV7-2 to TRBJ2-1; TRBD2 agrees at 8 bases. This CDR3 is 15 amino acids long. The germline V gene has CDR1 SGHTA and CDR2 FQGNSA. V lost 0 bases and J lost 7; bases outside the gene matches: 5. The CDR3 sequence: CASSLASGRTNEQFF. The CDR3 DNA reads TGTGCCAGCAGCTTAGCAAGCGGGAGAACGAATGAGCAGTTCTTC.

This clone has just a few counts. The CDR3 protein is CASSLGPQRAFF. For the CDR3, the DNA is TGTGCCAGCAGCCTCGGACCCCAGCGAGCTTTCTTT. The chain is built from TRBV14 and TRBJ1-1; the D is unclear. V was trimmed by 4 bases and J by 10 bases, leaving 13 bases between them. The CDR3 length is 12 residues. The V gene's germline CDR1 is SGHDN and CDR2 FVKESK.

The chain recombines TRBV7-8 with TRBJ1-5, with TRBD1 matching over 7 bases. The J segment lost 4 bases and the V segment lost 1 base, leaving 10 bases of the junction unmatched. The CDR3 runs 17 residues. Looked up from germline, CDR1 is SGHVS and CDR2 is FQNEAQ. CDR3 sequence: CASSLDRGARGNQPQHF. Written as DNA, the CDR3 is TGTGCCAGCAGCTTAGACAGGGGCGCCCGGGGAAATCAGCCCCAGCATTTT.

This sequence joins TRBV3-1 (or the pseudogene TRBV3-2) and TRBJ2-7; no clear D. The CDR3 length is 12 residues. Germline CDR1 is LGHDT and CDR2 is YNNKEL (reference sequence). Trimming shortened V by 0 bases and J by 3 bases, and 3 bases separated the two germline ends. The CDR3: CASSQEYYEQYF. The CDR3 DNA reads TGTGCCAGCAGCCAAGAATACTACGAGCAGTACTTC.

The chain's CDR3 is CASSFLAGETYEQYF. CDR3 nucleotide sequence: TGTGCCAGCAGCTTTCTAGCGGGAGAAACCTACGAGCAGTACTTC. V gene TRBV7-3 combines with J gene TRBJ2-7; 10 nucleotides match TRBD2. The J segment lost 2 bases and the V segment lost 3 bases, leaving 4 bases of the junction unmatched. CDR3 length equals 15 residues. Germline-derived CDR1 and CDR2 are SGHTA and FQGTGA.

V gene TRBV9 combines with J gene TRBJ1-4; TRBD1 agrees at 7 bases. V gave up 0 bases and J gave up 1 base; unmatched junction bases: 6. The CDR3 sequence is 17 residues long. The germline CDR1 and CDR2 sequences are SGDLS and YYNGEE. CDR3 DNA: TGTGCCAGCAGCGTAGGCCGGACAGGAGGAACTAATGAAAAACTGTTTTTT. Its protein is CASSVGRTGGTNEKLFF.

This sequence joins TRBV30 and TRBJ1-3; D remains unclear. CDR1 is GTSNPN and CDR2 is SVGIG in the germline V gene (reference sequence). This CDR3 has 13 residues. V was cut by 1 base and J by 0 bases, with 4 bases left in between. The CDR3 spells CAWSGNSGNTIYF. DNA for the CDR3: TGTGCCTGGAGTGGCAACTCTGGAAACACCATATATTTT.

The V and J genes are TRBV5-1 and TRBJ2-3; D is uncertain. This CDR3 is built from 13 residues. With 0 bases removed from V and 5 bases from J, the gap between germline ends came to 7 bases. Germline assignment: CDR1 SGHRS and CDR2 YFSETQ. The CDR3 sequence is CASSLEGGDTQYF. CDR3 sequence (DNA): TGCGCCAGCAGCTTGGAAGGCGGAGATACGCAGTATTTT.

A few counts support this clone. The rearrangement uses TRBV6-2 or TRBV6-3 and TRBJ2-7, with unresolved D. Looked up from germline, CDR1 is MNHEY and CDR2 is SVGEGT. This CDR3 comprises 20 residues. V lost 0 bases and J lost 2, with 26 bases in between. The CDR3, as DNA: TGTGCCAGCAGTTACTCGAAACTCCCACCTAGACCAGACCCGACCTACGAGCAGTACTTC. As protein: CASSYSKLPPRPDPTYEQYF.

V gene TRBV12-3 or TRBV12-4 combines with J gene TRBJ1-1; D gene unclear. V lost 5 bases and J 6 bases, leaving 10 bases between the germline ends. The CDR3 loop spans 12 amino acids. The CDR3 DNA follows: TGTGCCAGCAGTCCAGGACGGCCTGAAGCTTTCTTT. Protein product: CASSPGRPEAFF.